This note documents a single TCR beta chain sequence. No antigen is known for it. Positive CCR7 selection of CD45RO-negative cells yielded the naive CD8 cells, and terminally differentiated effector memory CD45RA+ cells were excluded. The data are from a study of shared clonotypes between healthy human individuals. Study results and caveats: Sequencing depth was predicted to influence how clonotypes are shared among donors.

The study ran the assay at deep level. Libraries were prepared by immunoSEQ multiplex PCR; TCRdb keeps only in-frame clonotypes and omits some of them. The sample has around 2,000,000 clones, roughly 94% seen once. The receptor comes from a man aged 18 to 29 in good health. The sample consisted of naive CD8+ T cells sorted from blood.

The CDR3 loop reads CASSVWQGSSNEQFF. CDR3 DNA sequence: TGTGCCAGCAGTGTATGGCAGGGGAGCAGCAATGAGCAGTTCTTC. The rearrangement links TRBV6-1 to TRBJ2-1; a weak D match, TRBD1 (6 bases). V lost 4 bases, J lost 6 bases, and 16 bases lay in between. This CDR3 spans 15 amino acids. The germline V gene encodes CDR1 MNHNS and CDR2 SASEGT.